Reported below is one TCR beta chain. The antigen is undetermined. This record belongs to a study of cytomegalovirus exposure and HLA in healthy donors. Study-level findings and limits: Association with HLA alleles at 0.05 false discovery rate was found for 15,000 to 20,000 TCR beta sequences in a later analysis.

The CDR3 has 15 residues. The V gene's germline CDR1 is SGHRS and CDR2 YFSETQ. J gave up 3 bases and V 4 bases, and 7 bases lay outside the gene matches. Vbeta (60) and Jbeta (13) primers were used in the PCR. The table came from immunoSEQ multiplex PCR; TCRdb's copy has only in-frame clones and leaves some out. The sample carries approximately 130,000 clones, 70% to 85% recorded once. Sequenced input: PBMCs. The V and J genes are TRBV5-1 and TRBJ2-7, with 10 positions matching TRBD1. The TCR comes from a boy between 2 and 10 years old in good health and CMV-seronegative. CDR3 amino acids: CASSTIGQGDYEQYF. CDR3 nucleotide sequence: TGCGCCAGCAGCACAATCGGACAGGGGGACTACGAGCAGTACTTC.